The 30 T cell receptor beta chains given below trace back to one sample, sequenced in a study of blood T cell repertoires in COVID-19. TCRdb's table, derived via immunoSEQ multiplex PCR, lists solely in-frame clones and lacks some. Of some 200,000 clones listed, approximately 80% are singletons. Material: peripheral blood. These receptors were collected from a human donor in a cohort sampled during active COVID-19.

DNA for the CDR3: TGTGCCAGCGCCTATGGGCTCGGGAACGAGCAGTACTTC. Its translation: CASAYGLGNEQYF. The chain uses TRBV6-5 and TRBJ2-7; D may be TRBD2 (5 bases). V lost 8 bases and J lost 5, with 16 bases in between. In germline, CDR1 is MNHEY, CDR2 SVGAGI. The CDR3 has 13 residues.

The V and J genes are TRBV24-1 and TRBJ2-1, with D perhaps matching TRBD2 (6 bases). Germline CDR1 KGHDR, CDR2 SFDVKD. This CDR3 region has 17 residues. Trimming left V 3 bases short and J 0 bases short, with 14 bases between. As DNA, the CDR3 is TGTGCCACCAGTGATACCTCCGCCGGGAGCTCCTACAATGAGCAGTTCTTC. Translated: CATSDTSAGSSYNEQFF.

The gene calls are TRBV19 and TRBJ2-6; the D gene is possibly TRBD1 (5 bases). Germline V gene lookup returns CDR1 LNHDA and CDR2 SQIVND (reference sequence). V was pared by 3 bases and J by 1 base, with 19 bases between. This CDR3 has 19 residues. The CDR3 loop reads CASSIYGVRGYSGANVLTF. CDR3 DNA sequence: TGTGCCAGTAGTATTTACGGTGTTAGGGGTTATTCTGGGGCCAACGTCCTGACTTTC.

The genes are TRBV28 and TRBJ2-7; D unclear. The CDR3 sequence is 15 residues long. V was shortened by 2 bases and J by 3 bases, with 14 bases between the two germline ends. CDR1 and CDR2 (germline): MDHEN, SYDVKM. CDR3: CASSLLLRQNYEQYF. The CDR3 DNA sequence: TGTGCCAGCAGTTTACTGTTGCGGCAGAACTACGAGCAGTACTTC.

This clone appeared a single time. The chain couples TRBV7-2 to TRBJ1-2; tentatively, D is TRBD1 (5 bases). CDR3 size: 13 residues. V lost 1 base, J lost 5 bases, and 8 bases lay in between. The germline gives CDR1 SGHTA, CDR2 FQGNSA. CDR3 in amino acids: CASSLDRSYGYTF. The CDR3 DNA follows: TGTGCCAGCAGCTTAGACAGGTCTTATGGCTACACCTTC.

The rearrangement joins TRBV28 to TRBJ1-1; 9 positions agree with TRBD1. J lost 7 bases, V lost 8 bases, and 8 bases had no gene match. The CDR3 extends over 13 amino acids. Germline lookup yields CDR1 MDHEN and CDR2 SYDVKM. This CDR3 is CASDYRGRIEAFF. The CDR3 DNA follows: TGTGCCAGCGACTACAGGGGGCGGATTGAAGCTTTCTTT.

This clone appeared a few times. The chain carries TRBV7-8 and TRBJ2-1; 7 nucleotides match TRBD2. Germline CDR1 is SGHVS and CDR2 is FQNEAQ. CDR3 length: 14 amino acids. With V trimmed by 0 bases and J by 9 bases, 5 bases remained unmatched. CDR3 coding DNA: TGTGCCAGCAGCTTAGCGGGAGGGCCTCGTGAGCAGTTCTTC. Translation: CASSLAGGPREQFF.

The CDR3 protein is CASSTGQVSGNTIYF. CDR3 DNA sequence: TGTGCCAGTAGTACCGGACAGGTCTCTGGAAACACCATATATTTT. The V and J genes are TRBV19 and TRBJ1-3, with 7 bases identical to TRBD1. V dropped 4 bases and J dropped 0; count of bases not matched to a gene: 3. Germline CDR1 and CDR2: LNHDA and SQIVND (reference sequence). The CDR3 length is 15 residues.

The chain has TRBV7-2 and TRBJ1-4, with 8 positions matching TRBD1. The J segment lost 7 bases and the V segment lost 5 bases, leaving 6 bases of the junction unmatched. Germline assignment: CDR1 SGHTA and CDR2 FQGNSA. This CDR3 has 14 residues. CDR3 in amino acids: CASSLSGGSEKLFF. The CDR3 DNA reads as TGTGCCAGCAGCCTCTCAGGGGGCAGTGAAAAACTGTTTTTT.

V usage is TRBV19 and J usage is TRBJ2-7; D gene unclear. Germline lookup yields CDR1 LNHDA and CDR2 SQIVND (reference sequence). Trimming removed 3 bases at V and 2 bases at J, with 11 bases between. CDR3 length: 14 amino acids. CDR3 nucleotides: TGTGCCAGTAGTATCGGTTCCCCTGCCTACGAGCAGTACTTC. This translates into CASSIGSPAYEQYF.

The chain combines TRBV7-9 with TRBJ2-7, with 7 bases aligning to TRBD1. The CDR3 loop spans 14 amino acids. The ends lost 5 bases at V and 2 bases at J; junction bases unmatched: 6. CDR1 and CDR2 from the germline V gene are SEHNR and FQNEAQ (reference sequence). CDR3 protein: CASSRPGQTYEQYF. The CDR3 bases are TGTGCCAGCAGCCGACCGGGACAGACCTACGAGCAGTACTTC. The whole variable domain, remainder taken from reference TRBV7-9 and TRBJ2-7, is DTGVSQNPRHKITKRGQNVTFRCDPISEHNRLYWYRQTLGQGPEFLTYFQNEAQLEKSRLLSDRFSAERPKGSFSTLEIQRTEQGDSAMYLCASSRPGQTYEQYFGPGTRLTVT.

This CDR3 reads CASSSPRGQGAGELFF. The CDR3 DNA is TGTGCCAGCAGCTCCCCTAGAGGCCAGGGGGCCGGGGAGCTGTTTTTT. The V call is TRBV28, the J call TRBJ2-2; 7 positions agree with TRBD1. The CDR3 covers 16 residues. Germline V lookup: CDR1 MDHEN, CDR2 SYDVKM. Losses at the gene ends were 6 bases for V and 6 bases for J; bases not matched to a gene: 13.

The chain links TRBV7-9 to TRBJ1-2; D is unresolved. This CDR3 has 13 residues. Germline V gene sequence: CDR1 SEHNR, CDR2 FQNEAQ (reference sequence). V lost 10 bases and J lost 3, with 15 bases in between. In nucleotides, the CDR3 is TGTGCCATCCTCGGGGTAATCGACTATGGCTACACCTTC. It translates to CAILGVIDYGYTF.

The V gene is TRBV19, the J gene TRBJ2-1; a possible D gene is TRBD1 (6 bases). The germline V gene encodes CDR1 LNHDA and CDR2 SQIVND (reference sequence). Trimming left V 3 bases short and J 10 bases short, with 19 bases between. This CDR3 comprises 15 residues. The CDR3 region is CASSIRPITGSEQFF. DNA for the CDR3: TGTGCCAGTAGTATCAGACCCATCACAGGGTCCGAGCAGTTCTTC.

The chain is built from TRBV7-6 and TRBJ2-3, with TRBD1 matching 10 bases. Trimming at V came to 4 bases and at J to 2 bases, leaving 6 bases not matched to a gene. This CDR3 is 16 amino acids long. Germline lookup yields CDR1 SGHVS and CDR2 FNYEAQ. The CDR3 DNA reads as TGTGCCAGCAGCTCAACGGGGACAGGGGCCACAGATACGCAGTATTTT. The encoded protein is CASSSTGTGATDTQYF.

This rearrangement joins TRBV27 to TRBJ1-6; TRBD1 agrees at 7 bases. V was clipped by 7 bases and J by 7 bases; unmatched bases: 7. The CDR3 spans 14 residues. Germline assignment: CDR1 MNHEY and CDR2 SMNVEV (reference sequence). CDR3 sequence (DNA): TGTGCCAGCACCCCTCGACAGGGCAATTCACCCCTCCACTTT. Translation: CASTPRQGNSPLHF.

The rearrangement uses TRBV28 and TRBJ2-3; D remains ambiguous. The ends were cut back, 2 bases at V and 5 bases at J, with 5 bases in the middle. This CDR3 contains 12 residues. Germline V gene data show CDR1 as MDHEN and CDR2 as SYDVKM. CDR3: CASSLVLDTQYF. CDR3 nucleotide sequence: TGTGCCAGCAGTTTAGTTCTAGATACGCAGTATTTT.

V gene TRBV5-4 combines with J gene TRBJ1-2; D remains ambiguous. CDR1 and CDR2 from the germline V gene are SGHNT and YYREEE (reference sequence). Trimming took 0 bases from V and 6 from J, leaving 6 bases between them. The CDR3 extends over 12 amino acids. The chain's CDR3 is CASSLGGDGYTF. CDR3 coding DNA: TGTGCCAGCAGCTTGGGAGGAGATGGCTACACCTTC.

This clone was seen only once. The rearrangement links TRBV7-2 to TRBJ1-2, with D maybe TRBD1 (5 bases). With 1 base removed from V and 6 bases from J, the gap between germline ends came to 9 bases. Looked up from germline, CDR1 is SGHTA and CDR2 is FQGNSA. The CDR3 contains 13 residues. Here the CDR3 DNA reads TGTGCCAGCAGCTTAGACAGGAGAAATGGCTACACCTTC. Its translation: CASSLDRRNGYTF. The whole variable domain, remainder taken from reference TRBV7-2 and TRBJ1-2, is GAGVSQSPSNKVTEKGKDVELRCDPISGHTALYWYRQSLGQGLEFLIYFQGNSAPDKSGLPSDRFSAERTGGSVSTLTIQRTQQEDSAVYLCASSLDRRNGYTFGSGTRLTVV.

The chain combines TRBV3-1 (or the pseudogene TRBV3-2) with TRBJ1-5; tentatively, D is TRBD1 (5 bases). Germline CDR1 LGHDT, CDR2 YNNKEL (reference sequence). CDR3 length: 14 amino acids. V was pared by 4 bases and J by 8 bases, with 15 bases between. The CDR3 nucleotides are TGTGCCAGCAGCCCCAGAGGGGAGGGAAAGCCCCAGCATTTT. Protein sequence: CASSPRGEGKPQHF.

The chain uses TRBV18 and TRBJ2-7; perhaps TRBD1 as D (5 bases). The germline V and J ends were trimmed by 3 bases and 5 bases, with 17 bases remaining between them. In germline, CDR1 is KGHSH, CDR2 LQKENI. There are 15 residues in the CDR3. The CDR3 coding sequence is TGTGCCAGCTCACCCACCCAGGGCTTGGTCCACGAGCAGTACTTC. Translation gives CASSPTQGLVHEQYF.

CDR3 DNA sequence: TGTGCCAGCAGTTACGGCCAGGGGACTGAAGCTTTCTTT. This codes for CASSYGQGTEAFF. V gene TRBV6-5 combines with J gene TRBJ1-1; weak D call: TRBD1 (6 bases). The ends were cut back, 2 bases at V and 5 bases at J, with 9 bases in the middle. The CDR3 has 13 residues. Germline CDR1 and CDR2: MNHEY and SVGAGI.

The table lists this clone with a few counts. CDR3 sequence: CASSSPKGTGFTEAFF. For the CDR3, the DNA is TGCGCCAGCAGCTCCCCGAAAGGGACAGGGTTCACTGAAGCTTTCTTT. The V gene is TRBV4-1, the J gene TRBJ1-1; 9 bases agree with TRBD1. This CDR3 spans 16 amino acids. Unmatched junction bases numbered 11, after V lost 5 bases and J lost 4 bases. CDR1 is MGHRA, CDR2 YSYEKL, per germline.

The rearrangement joins TRBV2 to TRBJ1-5, with D possibly being TRBD1 (6 bases). V shed 3 bases and J shed 5 bases, with 14 bases lying between them. Germline CDR1 and CDR2: SNHLY and FYNNEI. This CDR3 region has 15 residues. CDR3 region: CASSDSRGAYQPQHF. The CDR3 region has the DNA TGTGCCAGCAGTGATTCCAGGGGCGCTTATCAGCCCCAGCATTTT.

This clone was seen once. V gene TRBV6-5 combines with J gene TRBJ2-1; TRBD2 matches 9 bases. The CDR3 has 13 amino acids. J lost 7 bases, V lost 8 bases, and 6 bases had no gene match. Germline CDR1 MNHEY, CDR2 SVGAGI. The CDR3 reads CASRREGNNEQFF. CDR3 bases: TGTGCCAGCCGGCGGGAGGGTAATAATGAGCAGTTCTTC.

The chain joins TRBV18 to TRBJ1-4; D is uncertain. CDR3 length: 13 residues. Germline V gene sequence: CDR1 KGHSH, CDR2 LQKENI. Trimming removed 6 bases from V and 7 bases from J, with 12 bases in between. Here the CDR3 reads CASSSEVTEKLFF. The CDR3, as DNA: TGTGCCAGCTCGTCCGAGGTTACTGAAAAACTGTTTTTT.

The V and J genes are TRBV4-3 and TRBJ2-1, with a weak D call TRBD1 (5 bases). V was clipped by 3 bases and J by 5 bases, with 20 bases between them. Germline V gene sequence: CDR1 LGHNA, CDR2 YSLEER. CDR3 length: 17 residues. DNA of the CDR3: TGCGCCAGCAGCCAGTCCCTCTTCCAGGGAACAAACAATGAGCAGTTCTTC. It translates to CASSQSLFQGTNNEQFF.

This chain uses TRBV29-1 with TRBJ1-1; TRBD1 matches 12 bases. V lost 6 bases, J lost 1 base, and 6 bases stayed unmatched. Germline CDR1 SQVTM, CDR2 ANQGSEA. This CDR3 region has 15 residues. The CDR3 region is CSVDGTGGRNTEAFF. The DNA of the CDR3 is TGCAGCGTAGACGGGACAGGGGGCCGGAACACTGAAGCTTTCTTT. The complete variable domain, with remaining parts taken from reference TRBV29-1 and TRBJ1-1, reads SAVISQKPSRDICQRGTSLTIQCQVDSQVTMMFWYRQQPGQSLTLIATANQGSEATYESGFVIDKFPISRPNLTFSTLTVSNMSPEDSSIYLCSVDGTGGRNTEAFFGQGTRLTVV.

The rearrangement uses TRBV5-1 and TRBJ2-5; D ambiguous. V was clipped by 0 bases and J by 7 bases, with 10 bases between them. Germline lookup yields CDR1 SGHRS and CDR2 YFSETQ. This CDR3 comprises 13 residues. In DNA form, the CDR3 reads TGCGCCAGCAGCTTGGGCATACTAAGGACCCAGTACTTC. Translating it yields CASSLGILRTQYF.

The V call is TRBV6-5, the J call TRBJ1-3; no firm D call. This CDR3 contains 11 residues. Trimming removed 8 bases from V and 4 bases from J, with 6 bases in between. Germline V lookup: CDR1 MNHEY, CDR2 SVGAGI. CDR3 DNA: TGTGCCAGCGGGAGAGGAAACACCATATATTTT. This sequence encodes CASGRGNTIYF.